These T cell receptor beta chains were read from a single sample in a study of OX40 agonist ivuxolimab in advanced cancers. TCRdb keeps only in-frame clones here, not all; method: immunoSEQ multiplex PCR. This table has around 100,000 clones, about 91% appearing once. The material was CD4+ or CD8+ T cells sorted from blood, obtained in a trial of the OX40 agonist ivuxolimab. Receptors were obtained from an adult with an advanced solid tumor such as melanoma, head and neck, liver or kidney cancer. The CDR3 runs from the conserved cysteine through the conserved F or W. Fields, in order: J gene, D gene, clone size, V gene, CDR3 protein, CDR3 DNA. D genes are given only for firm matches. Clone size appears in some rows only: once, few, many, or a class for an expanded clone.

J gene: TRBJ2-1; D gene: TRBD2; clone size: .; V gene: TRBV4-1; CDR3 protein: CASSQVRTSGSNEQFF; CDR3 DNA: TGCGCCAGCAGCCAAGTGAGGACTAGCGGGAGTAATGAGCAGTTCTTC
J gene: TRBJ1-3; D gene: .; clone size: .; V gene: TRBV30; CDR3 protein: CAWSSTGNTIYF; CDR3 DNA: TGTGCCTGGAGCTCGACGGGGAACACCATATATTTT
J gene: TRBJ1-5; D gene: .; clone size: .; V gene: TRBV4-1; CDR3 protein: CASSQDRVRQPQHF; CDR3 DNA: TGCGCCAGCAGCCAAGACAGGGTACGTCAGCCCCAGCATTTT
J gene: TRBJ2-1; D gene: TRBD1; clone size: .; V gene: TRBV20-1; CDR3 protein: CSARQGGEQFF; CDR3 DNA: TGCAGTGCAAGACAGGGGGGGGAGCAGTTCTTC
J gene: TRBJ2-1; D gene: .; clone size: .; V gene: TRBV2; CDR3 protein: CASSELEGLKFF; CDR3 DNA: TGTGCCAGCAGCGAGCTTGAAGGACTAAAGTTCTTC
J gene: TRBJ1-2; D gene: .; clone size: few; V gene: TRBV7-9; CDR3 protein: CASSDDRGYGYTF; CDR3 DNA: TGTGCCAGCAGCGACGATAGGGGTTATGGCTACACCTTC
J gene: TRBJ1-3; D gene: .; clone size: .; V gene: TRBV5-5; CDR3 protein: CASTPSRGAGNTIYF; CDR3 DNA: TGTGCCAGCACCCCCTCCCGGGGTGCTGGAAACACCATATATTTT
J gene: TRBJ2-1; D gene: .; clone size: .; V gene: TRBV4-1; CDR3 protein: CASSQGTVTRAEQFF; CDR3 DNA: TGCGCCAGCAGCCAGGGGACAGTGACTAGGGCTGAGCAGTTCTTC
J gene: TRBJ2-7; D gene: .; clone size: .; V gene: TRBV19; CDR3 protein: CASSIRGEQYF; CDR3 DNA: TGTGCCAGTAGTATCAGGGGCGAGCAGTACTTC
J gene: TRBJ2-5; D gene: .; clone size: .; V gene: TRBV7-8; CDR3 protein: CASRLTGIQETQYF; CDR3 DNA: TGTGCCAGCAGGCTAACGGGGATCCAAGAGACCCAGTACTTC
J gene: TRBJ1-5; D gene: TRBD1; clone size: .; V gene: TRBV28; CDR3 protein: CASRLDRVRNQPQHF; CDR3 DNA: TGTGCCAGCAGACTTGACAGGGTACGCAATCAGCCCCAGCATTTT
J gene: TRBJ2-3; D gene: TRBD2; clone size: .; V gene: TRBV2; CDR3 protein: CASRPAGVGDTQYF; CDR3 DNA: TGTGCCAGCAGGCCAGCGGGAGTAGGAGATACGCAGTATTTT
J gene: TRBJ2-7; D gene: .; clone size: .; V gene: TRBV7-2; CDR3 protein: CASSPHVSAITYEQYF; CDR3 DNA: TGTGCCAGCAGCCCACACGTGAGCGCGATAACCTACGAGCAGTACTTC
J gene: TRBJ2-6; D gene: .; clone size: .; V gene: TRBV5-4; CDR3 protein: CASSLGSPGANVLTF; CDR3 DNA: TGTGCCAGCAGCTTAGGGAGTCCTGGGGCCAACGTCCTGACTTTC
J gene: TRBJ2-7; D gene: .; clone size: .; V gene: TRBV6-6; CDR3 protein: CASSYVQQSSYEQYF; CDR3 DNA: TGTGCCAGCAGTTACGTTCAGCAGAGCTCCTACGAGCAGTACTTC
J gene: TRBJ1-4; D gene: .; clone size: .; V gene: TRBV5-8; CDR3 protein: CASSLGVANEKLFF; CDR3 DNA: TGTGCCAGCAGCTTGGGGGTGGCTAATGAAAAACTGTTTTTT
J gene: TRBJ1-1; D gene: TRBD1; clone size: .; V gene: TRBV28; CDR3 protein: CAGGQALLGTEAFF; CDR3 DNA: TGTGCCGGAGGACAGGCCCTCCTGGGGACTGAAGCTTTCTTT
J gene: TRBJ2-7; D gene: .; clone size: .; V gene: TRBV6-1; CDR3 protein: CASTPGASPYEQYF; CDR3 DNA: TGTGCCAGCACCCCCGGAGCTAGCCCATACGAGCAGTACTTC
J gene: TRBJ2-1; D gene: .; clone size: .; V gene: TRBV11-2; CDR3 protein: CASSPYHLRNEQFF; CDR3 DNA: TGTGCCAGCAGCCCGTATCACCTGCGGAATGAGCAGTTCTTC
J gene: TRBJ2-1; D gene: .; clone size: .; V gene: TRBV28; CDR3 protein: CASTLGWNSGGDEQFF; CDR3 DNA: TGTGCCAGCACCCTCGGGTGGAATAGCGGAGGGGATGAGCAGTTCTTC
J gene: TRBJ2-1; D gene: TRBD2; clone size: .; V gene: TRBV18; CDR3 protein: CASSPPVGGSYNEQFF; CDR3 DNA: TGTGCCAGCTCACCACCTGTGGGGGGGTCCTACAATGAGCAGTTCTTC